The next 21 T cell receptor beta chains were all read from a single sample in a study of T cells in Graves' hyperthyroidism and ophthalmopathy. RNA transcripts provided the source from which TCR beta CDR3 regions were amplified. The study used the HTBI primer set for a first-round RT-PCR of the TCR CDR3. TCRdb itself ran the multiplex PCR reads through MiXCR, one entry per CDR3 protein. Among a few hundred thousand distinct CDR3 sequences listed, 15% to 20% were seen once. Sequencing used blood. The receptors originated from a man in his forties with Graves' hyperthyroidism.

This chain uses TRBV6-5 with TRBJ1-4, with 10 nucleotides matching TRBD1. V shed 4 bases and J 10 bases; nucleotides not matched to a gene: 18. The CDR3 runs 18 residues. Germline CDR1 MNHEY, CDR2 SVGAGI. Here the CDR3 DNA reads TGTGCCAGCAGTTCCCTGGGACAGGGGAATGGGCATCGTGGAAAACTGTTTTTT. Residues: CASSSLGQGNGHRGKLFF.

V and J are TRBV30 and TRBJ2-7; D gene unclear. The length of the CDR3 is 14 residues. Trimming removed 1 base at V and 6 bases at J, with 16 bases between. Germline CDR1 is GTSNPN and CDR2 is SVGIG (reference sequence). The CDR3 sequence is CAWSGLVASGEQYF. Here the CDR3 DNA reads TGTGCCTGGAGTGGCCTGGTGGCCTCCGGCGAGCAGTACTTC.

This clonotype was counted at least ten times. The rearrangement links TRBV20-1 to TRBJ1-1; 8 bases align to TRBD1. V trimming: 2 bases; J trimming: 2 bases; junction bases outside the gene matches: 4. CDR3 length: 14 residues. Germline V lookup: CDR1 DFQATT, CDR2 SNEGSKA (reference sequence). For the CDR3, the DNA is TGCAGTGCTAGACACGGGACAGGCAACACTGAAGCTTTCTTT. This sequence encodes CSARHGTGNTEAFF.

This clonotype was seen a handful of times. The CDR3 region has the DNA TGCAGTGCTCCCTTATTCGGCTACACCTTC. Its translation: CSAPLFGYTF. The V gene is TRBV20-1, the J gene TRBJ1-2; D unclear. With 5 bases removed from V and 8 bases from J, the gap between germline ends came to 9 bases. This CDR3 has 10 residues. Germline loops: CDR1 DFQATT, CDR2 SNEGSKA (reference sequence).

This clonotype has at least ten counts. This chain uses TRBV28 with TRBJ2-7; 7 bases are shared with TRBD1. There are 15 residues in the CDR3. Per germline, CDR1 MDHEN and CDR2 SYDVKM. V shed 5 bases and J 2 bases; nucleotides not matched to a gene: 9. CDR3 protein: CASSPNRGVAYEQYF. DNA of the CDR3: TGTGCCAGCAGTCCCAACAGGGGAGTGGCCTACGAGCAGTACTTC.

This clonotype showed up many times. This CDR3 reads CASRDRVAGANVLTF. The CDR3 DNA reads TGTGCCAGCCGGGACAGGGTAGCTGGGGCCAACGTCCTGACTTTC. V usage is TRBV7-9 and J usage is TRBJ2-6; 9 bases fit TRBD1. Losses at the gene ends were 8 bases for V and 2 bases for J; bases not matched to a gene: 4. The CDR3 is 15 amino acids. Germline loops: CDR1 SEHNR, CDR2 FQNEAQ (reference sequence).

Worth noting for this clonotype: This may stem from a read error, because a much larger clone lies one nucleotide away. The rearrangement joins TRBV7-9 to TRBJ2-3, with D maybe TRBD2 (7 bases). From germline, CDR1 is SEHNR and CDR2 FQNEAQ (reference sequence). CDR3 length: 15 amino acids. CDR3 loop: CASSLSGGGTGTQYF. CDR3 DNA: TGTGCCAGCAGCTTAAGTGGGGGGGGCACAGGTACGCAGTATTTT.

This clonotype was picked up many times. The J gene is TRBJ1-4, the V gene TRBV20-1; TRBD1 agrees at 7 bases. Germline V gives CDR1 DFQATT, CDR2 SNEGSKA (reference sequence). The V gene end was trimmed by 3 bases and the J gene end by 5 bases; junction bases not matched to a gene: 3. The CDR3 length is 13 residues. In DNA, the CDR3 is TGCAGTGCTAGGGACAGGATAAATGAAAAACTGTTTTTT. This translates into CSARDRINEKLFF.

This clonotype showed up many times. V usage is TRBV12-3 or TRBV12-4 and J usage is TRBJ2-3; possibly TRBD2 for D (5 bases). The CDR3 runs to 12 residues. With 6 bases removed from V and 5 bases from J, the gap between germline ends came to 9 bases. CDR3 nucleotide sequence: TGTGCCAGCAGGAGGGATATAGATACGCAGTATTTT. Its translation: CASRRDIDTQYF.

This chain links TRBV7-9 with TRBJ1-5, with D maybe TRBD1 (5 bases). This CDR3 region has 16 residues. The germline gives CDR1 SEHNR, CDR2 FQNEAQ (reference sequence). The ends were cut back, 5 bases at V and 1 base at J, with 15 bases in the middle. The CDR3, as DNA: TGTGCCAGCAGCCGGGACTCCTTCAGAAGCAATCAGCCCCAGCATTTT. It is translated as CASSRDSFRSNQPQHF.

This clonotype has ten or more counts. This sequence joins TRBV5-1 and TRBJ2-1; 12 nucleotides line up with TRBD2. The CDR3 contains 16 residues. The V segment lost 4 bases and the J segment 7 bases; nucleotides outside the gene matches: 9. Per the germline V gene, CDR1 is SGHRS and CDR2 is YFSETQ. CDR3 residues: CASSKQGTSGRNEQFF. CDR3 sequence (DNA): TGCGCCAGCAGCAAACAGGGGACTAGCGGGCGGAATGAGCAGTTCTTC.

This clonotype was observed a few times. This chain links TRBV7-9 with TRBJ2-7; D call uncertain. The germline V gene encodes CDR1 SEHNR and CDR2 FQNEAQ (reference sequence). Deletions cut 6 bases from V and 2 bases from J, with 8 bases between. The CDR3 is made up of 12 amino acids. The CDR3 protein is CASRADAYEQYF. The CDR3, as DNA: TGTGCCAGCAGGGCTGACGCCTACGAGCAGTACTTC.

The chain is built from TRBV3-1 and TRBJ2-7, with TRBD2 as a possible D gene (6 bases). V was trimmed by 4 bases and J by 5 bases, leaving 15 bases between them. Germline V gene sequence: CDR1 LGHDT, CDR2 YNNKEL (reference sequence). CDR3 size: 14 residues. The CDR3 loop is CASSRRDSAHEQYF. CDR3 in DNA: TGTGCCAGCAGCCGACGGGACTCAGCTCACGAGCAGTACTTC.

This clonotype was seen many times. The chain has TRBV4-3 and TRBJ2-3; the match to TRBD2 covers 9 bases. Looked up from germline, CDR1 is LGHNA and CDR2 is YSLEER. The CDR3 sequence is 18 residues long. J was trimmed by 4 bases and V by 1 base; bases with no gene match: 12. The CDR3 coding sequence is TGCGCCAGCAGCCAAGTTGCGGGGGGGCCCGGCTCAGCAGATACGCAGTATTTT. Translated: CASSQVAGGPGSADTQYF.

This clonotype showed up many times. This sequence joins TRBV6-1 and TRBJ2-7; D ambiguous. The CDR3 covers 14 residues. Deletions cut 0 bases from V and 2 bases from J, with 8 bases between. The germline V gene has CDR1 MNHNS and CDR2 SASEGT. CDR3: CASSEAQVTYEQYF. The CDR3, as DNA: TGTGCCAGCAGTGAAGCGCAGGTAACCTACGAGCAGTACTTC.

The chain couples TRBV20-1 to TRBJ2-3; no definite D call. V lost 7 bases, J lost 0 bases, and 14 bases lay in between. The CDR3 sequence is 14 residues long. Germline V gene lookup returns CDR1 DFQATT and CDR2 SNEGSKA (reference sequence). The CDR3 spells CSVLGLGSTDTQYF. The CDR3 bases are TGCAGTGTTTTGGGTCTTGGTAGCACAGATACGCAGTATTTT.

This clonotype was detected many times. The genes are TRBV20-1 and TRBJ2-7; TRBD1 is a possible D gene (6 bases). The CDR3 covers 14 residues. Germline CDR1 reads DFQATT; CDR2 reads SNEGSKA (reference sequence). Deletions cut 0 bases from V and 1 base from J, with 10 bases between. The CDR3 sequence is CSAREPRGSYEQYF. CDR3 nucleotide sequence: TGCAGTGCTAGAGAGCCTAGGGGGTCCTACGAGCAGTACTTC.

This clonotype has at least ten counts. The rearrangement joins TRBV7-3 to TRBJ2-3, with 8 bases matching TRBD2. Germline trimming cut 5 bases from V and 8 bases from J; bases unmatched to any gene: 9. The CDR3 is made up of 14 amino acids. Germline values: CDR1 SGHTA, CDR2 FQGTGA. In nucleotides, the CDR3 is TGTGCCAGCAGCCTAGGACTAGCCCCGGGTACGCAGTATTTT. Translated: CASSLGLAPGTQYF.

This clonotype was counted at least ten times. The chain couples TRBV30 to TRBJ2-1, with TRBD1 matching over 7 bases. V shed 3 bases and J 6 bases; nucleotides not matched to a gene: 2. This CDR3 spans 12 amino acids. Germline loops: CDR1 GTSNPN, CDR2 SVGIG (reference sequence). CDR3 nucleotide sequence: TGTGCCTGGAGCGGGACAGTCAATGAGCAGTTCTTC. Its protein is CAWSGTVNEQFF.

As concerns this clonotype: A much larger clone differs by one base, so this may be a read error. This rearrangement joins TRBV2 to TRBJ2-3; 7 bases are shared with TRBD2. Trimming at V came to 5 bases and at J to 8 bases, leaving 13 bases not matched to a gene. The CDR3 sequence is 15 residues long. The germline CDR1 and CDR2 sequences are SNHLY and FYNNEI. The CDR3 loop is CASSSLAAYAGTQYF. CDR3 DNA sequence: TGTGCCAGCAGTTCGCTAGCGGCCTACGCAGGTACGCAGTATTTT.

The chain carries TRBV7-9 and TRBJ2-7; D unclear. The CDR3 totals 16 residues. Deletions cut 2 bases from V and 0 bases from J, with 14 bases between. The germline V gene encodes CDR1 SEHNR and CDR2 FQNEAQ (reference sequence). The CDR3 sequence is CASSLWAAVSSYEQYF. CDR3 nucleotide sequence: TGTGCCAGCAGCTTATGGGCAGCCGTTAGCTCCTACGAGCAGTACTTC. Full variable domain (rest looked up from reference TRBV7-9 and TRBJ2-7): DTGVSQNPRHKITKRGQNVTFRCDPISEHNRLYWYRQTLGQGPEFLTYFQNEAQLEKSRLLSDRFSAERPKGSFSTLEIQRTEQGDSAMYLCASSLWAAVSSYEQYFGPGTRLTVT.